The entry below gives a single T cell receptor (beta chain) sequence along with its context. The data stem from a study of blood T cell repertoires in COVID-19. The overall study: Acute and convalescent COVID-19 specimens originated in the United States, Italy and Spain. T cells, B-cell-depleted T cells, or PBMCs provided the cDNA or gDNA that served as material.

Under the authors' procedure: Reference gene primer amplification gave estimated nucleated cell counts. The table came from immunoSEQ multiplex PCR; TCRdb's copy has only in-frame clones and leaves some out. V, J and clone size are those of that table, while D and trimming were read from the DNA. Of tens of thousands of clones in the sample, roughly 89% are singletons; the top ten hold about 6.5%. The sample consisted of peripheral blood. This clonotype originated in a woman in her fifties or sixties with COVID-19, enrolled during active disease.

The CDR3 is CASSTTSTITGELFF. CDR3 bases: TGTGCCAGTAGTACCACTAGCACGATAACCGGGGAGCTGTTTTTT. V is TRBV19 and J is TRBJ2-2, with D possibly matching TRBD2 (6 bases). The V gene lost 4 bases and the J gene lost 5 bases, with 14 bases spanning the gap. The CDR3 runs to 15 residues. The V gene's germline CDR1 is LNHDA and CDR2 SQIVND (reference sequence).